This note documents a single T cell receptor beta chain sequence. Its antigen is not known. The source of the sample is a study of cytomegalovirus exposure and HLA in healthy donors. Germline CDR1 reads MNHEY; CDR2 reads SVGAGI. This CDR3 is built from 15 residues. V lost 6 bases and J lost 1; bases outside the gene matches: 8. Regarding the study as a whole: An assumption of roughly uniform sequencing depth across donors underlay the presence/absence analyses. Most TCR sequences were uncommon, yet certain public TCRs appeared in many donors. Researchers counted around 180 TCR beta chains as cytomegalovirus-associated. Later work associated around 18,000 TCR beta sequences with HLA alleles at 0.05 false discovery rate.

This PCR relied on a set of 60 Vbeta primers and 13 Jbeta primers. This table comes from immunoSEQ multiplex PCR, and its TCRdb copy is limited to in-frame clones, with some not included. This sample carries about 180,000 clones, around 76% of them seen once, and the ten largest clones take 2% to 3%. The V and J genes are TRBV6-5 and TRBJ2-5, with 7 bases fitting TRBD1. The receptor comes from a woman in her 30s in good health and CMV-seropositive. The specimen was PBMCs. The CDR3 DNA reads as TGTGCCAGCAGACCTTTAGGGACAGCCCAAGAGACCCAGTACTTC. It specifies CASRPLGTAQETQYF.